These T cell receptor beta chains were read from a single sample in a study of shared clonotypes between healthy human individuals. Clones were read by immunoSEQ multiplex PCR, and TCRdb kept only the in-frame ones, dropping some. The sample includes some 630,000 clones, roughly 70% of them seen just once. What was sequenced was memory CD4+ T cells sorted from blood. These receptors originate from a woman in her 30s in good health. Both conserved end residues are trimmed from each CDR3. A D gene is named only where the DNA matches it firmly. Clone sizes are given selectively: once, few, many, or a class where the clone is expanded.

clone size | V gene | D gene | CDR3 protein
. | TRBV7-9 | TRBD2 | ASRASGNIQY
. | TRBV19 | . | ASSLQGPGANVLT
. | TRBV29-1 | TRBD1 | SVARQGLTGELF
few | TRBV28 | TRBD2 | ASSLQLAGLHEQY
. | TRBV6-5 | . | ASTSGGTGELF
. | TRBV7-2 | . | ASSLDWSEQF
. | TRBV28 | . | ASTFGGKTEAF
few | TRBV5-1 | . | ASSLGTGSSSYGYT
few | TRBV18 | . | ASSPADNQPQH
. | TRBV25-1 | . | ASSDGQGSNEKLF
. | TRBV6-6 | . | ASSSGSRYEQY
. | TRBV19 | . | ASSMLRDDEQF
. | TRBV5-4 | TRBD2 | ASTEPGLGETQY
few | TRBV27 | . | ASSLASGYNEQF
. | TRBV7-9 | TRBD1 | ASSLLPPRGRYNQPQH
. | TRBV28 | TRBD2 | ASSLAGGRRNEQF
. | TRBV6-6 | . | ASSRRQLMNTEAF
. | TRBV30 | TRBD2 | AWLSRGRAAEQF
. | TRBV7-9 | . | ASSLGSYETYGYT
. | TRBV10-3 | . | ATEQGLNTEAF
. | TRBV27 | TRBD2 | ASSSSGRGLAKNIQY
. | TRBV2 | . | ASKSPSSVGELF
. | TRBV5-1 | . | ASSLDGLGGYT
. | TRBV19 | TRBD1 | ATSSRGQGALNTEAF
. | TRBV19 | . | ASSVTQTTNEKLF